These 9 T cell receptor beta chains originate from one sample sequenced in a study of Graves' ophthalmopathy and Graves' hyperthyroidism (dated by TCRdb to the late 2010s). Sequencing instrument: Illumina HiSeq 2000. TCR beta CDR3 regions were amplified from RNA transcripts for repertoire sequencing. A first-round RT-PCR used HTBI primers with the Qiagen OneStep RT-PCR kit, followed by a second-round multiplex PCR, size selection and purification. TCRdb trimmed the raw reads at Q25, called clones with MiXCR and kept productive beta chains. When rows share a CDR3 protein, they turn into one entry using the most common DNA and genes. The sample includes 1 million to 1.3 million distinct CDR3 sequences, with 35% to 40% observed a single time. More than 9.5% of the sample is in the top ten clones. The sequenced material came from peripheral blood or thyroid tissue (not recorded which). All receptors derive from an adult man with Graves' hyperthyroidism.

This sequence joins TRBV2 and TRBJ1-3, with TRBD1 matching over 8 bases. V lost 6 bases, J lost 2 bases, and 6 bases stayed unmatched. Germline V gene lookup returns CDR1 SNHLY and CDR2 FYNNEI. This CDR3 contains 15 residues. CDR3 nucleotides: TGTGCCAGCAGGCAGGACAGGGACCCTGGAAACACCATATATTTT. Protein product: CASRQDRDPGNTIYF.

The chain has TRBV7-2 and TRBJ2-1, with no clear D. The germline CDR1 and CDR2 sequences are SGHTA and FQGNSA. The V end was cut by 3 bases, the J end by 3 bases, with 9 bases between. The CDR3 length is 14 residues. In DNA, the CDR3 is TGTGCCAGCAGCTTGACAATCGACTACAATGAGCAGTTCTTC. The encoded protein is CASSLTIDYNEQFF. Using reference TRBV7-2 and TRBJ2-1 for the parts outside the CDR3, the full variable domain is GAGVSQSPSNKVTEKGKDVELRCDPISGHTALYWYRQSLGQGLEFLIYFQGNSAPDKSGLPSDRFSAERTGGSVSTLTIQRTQQEDSAVYLCASSLTIDYNEQFFGPGTRLTVL.

Many counts were recorded for this clonotype. V and J are TRBV5-1 and TRBJ1-6; perhaps TRBD1 as D (5 bases). This CDR3 has 15 residues. CDR1 is SGHRS and CDR2 is YFSETQ in the germline V gene. V lost 4 bases, J lost 6 bases, and 14 bases lay in between. The CDR3 region is CASSIYDSSNSPLHF. CDR3 DNA sequence: TGCGCCAGCAGCATCTACGACAGCTCTAATTCACCCCTCCACTTT.

This clonotype was observed many times. The chain is built from TRBV9 and TRBJ2-7, with 9 nucleotides matching TRBD2. CDR3 size: 14 residues. CDR1 is SGDLS and CDR2 is YYNGEE in the germline V gene. After removal of 4 bases from V and 4 bases from J, the junction contained 6 bases not matched to a gene. CDR3 DNA sequence: TGTGCCAGCAGCCCCCGGACTAGCGCGTACGAGCAGTACTTC. Translated: CASSPRTSAYEQYF.

The rearrangement uses TRBV5-5 and TRBJ1-2, with 7 bases identical to TRBD1. Germline V gene data show CDR1 as SGHKS and CDR2 as YYEKEE (reference sequence). CDR3 length: 15 residues. The V segment lost 1 base and the J segment 0 bases; nucleotides outside the gene matches: 3. This chain's CDR3 is CASSLRDRSNYGYTF. DNA of the CDR3: TGTGCCAGCAGCTTGAGGGACAGATCTAACTATGGCTACACCTTC.

This chain joins TRBV20-1 and TRBJ2-7, with D possibly TRBD1 on 5 matching bases. The CDR3 is made up of 14 amino acids. With 5 bases removed from V and 5 bases from J, the gap between germline ends came to 19 bases. CDR1 DFQATT and CDR2 SNEGSKA come from the germline V gene (reference sequence). The CDR3 sequence: CSAQGTQGFNEQYF. The CDR3 coding sequence is TGCAGTGCTCAGGGCACCCAGGGCTTCAACGAGCAGTACTTC.

This clonotype showed up just once. The chain employs TRBV9 and TRBJ2-7; D possibly matches TRBD1 or TRBD2 (6 bases each). Germline V gene sequence: CDR1 SGDLS, CDR2 YYNGEE. The CDR3 contains 16 residues. V was clipped by 4 bases and J by 3 bases, with 20 bases between them. The CDR3 nucleotides are TGTGCCAGCAGCCTAACAGGGAAGGGGGGCCTCTACGAGCAGTACTTC. This gives the protein CASSLTGKGGLYEQYF.

The chain has TRBV6-5 and TRBJ2-7; 10 bases are a match to TRBD2. The germline V gene encodes CDR1 MNHEY and CDR2 SVGAGI. J lost 6 bases, V lost 5 bases, and 13 bases had no gene match. This CDR3 region has 16 residues. The CDR3: CASSRTSGNLVGEQYF. As DNA, the CDR3 is TGTGCCAGCAGTCGGACTAGCGGTAACCTGGTTGGCGAGCAGTACTTC.

Many counts were recorded for this clonotype. This sequence joins TRBV5-6 and TRBJ2-7; 8 nucleotides align to TRBD2. The CDR3 is 13 amino acids. In germline, CDR1 is SGHDT, CDR2 YYEEEE. V was clipped by 4 bases and J by 3 bases; unmatched bases: 3. The CDR3 is CASSPGRGYEQYF. In nucleotides, the CDR3 is TGTGCCAGCAGCCCCGGGAGGGGCTACGAGCAGTACTTC.